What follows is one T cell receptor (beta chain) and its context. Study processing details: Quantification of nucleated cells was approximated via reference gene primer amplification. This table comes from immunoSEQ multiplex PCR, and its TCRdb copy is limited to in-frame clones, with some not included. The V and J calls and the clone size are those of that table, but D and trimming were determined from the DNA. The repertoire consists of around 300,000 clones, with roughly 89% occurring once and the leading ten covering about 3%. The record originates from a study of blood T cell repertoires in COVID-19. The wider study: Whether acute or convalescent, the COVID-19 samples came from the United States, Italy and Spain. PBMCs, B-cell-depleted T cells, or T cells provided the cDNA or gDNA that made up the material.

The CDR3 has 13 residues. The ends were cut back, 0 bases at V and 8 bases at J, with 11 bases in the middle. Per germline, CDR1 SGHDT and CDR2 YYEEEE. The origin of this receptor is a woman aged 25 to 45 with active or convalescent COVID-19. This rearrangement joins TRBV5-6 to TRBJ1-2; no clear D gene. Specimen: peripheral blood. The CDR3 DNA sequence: TGTGCCAGCAGCTTGGCCTTAAGCGACGGCTACACCTTC. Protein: CASSLALSDGYTF.